Presented here are 5 T cell receptor beta chains from one specimen sequenced in a study of T cell responses to AZD1222 COVID-19 vaccine. Repertoires were generated with immunoSEQ multiplex PCR, while TCRdb's copy carries only in-frame clones and drops some. The profile shows about 70,000 clones, approximately 90% of them singletons. The sample in question was peripheral blood, obtained 28 days after the second AZD1222 dose. Receptors were obtained from an adult who received the AZD1222 COVID-19 vaccine.

The chain employs TRBV6-5 and TRBJ1-2; no definite D call. V was shortened by 4 bases and J by 1 base, with 16 bases between the two germline ends. The CDR3 is made up of 16 amino acids. The germline V gene has CDR1 MNHEY and CDR2 SVGAGI. As DNA, the CDR3 is TGTGCCAGCAGTTCGAGTACAGACCCTTTTAACTATGGCTACACCTTC. It encodes CASSSSTDPFNYGYTF.

This clone was observed a few times. V and J are TRBV6-5 and TRBJ2-1; possibly TRBD2 for D (6 bases). Trimming shortened V by 11 bases and J by 5 bases, and 19 bases separated the two germline ends. The germline V gene encodes CDR1 MNHEY and CDR2 SVGAGI. This CDR3 contains 14 residues. The CDR3 loop reads CAARDSGGDNEQFF. CDR3 coding DNA: TGTGCCGCCCGGGATAGCGGAGGGGACAATGAGCAGTTCTTC.

The chain is built from TRBV29-1 and TRBJ2-3; 8 bases fit TRBD2. The CDR3 has 13 amino acids. The trim removed 7 bases at V and 5 bases at J, leaving 8 bases unmatched. CDR1 and CDR2 (germline): SQVTM, ANQGSEA. The CDR3 nucleotides read TGCAGCGACGAGCGGGAGTATGGAGATACGCAGTATTTT. This gives the protein CSDEREYGDTQYF.

The chain employs TRBV5-6 and TRBJ1-2; 8 positions agree with TRBD1. This CDR3 is built from 12 residues. CDR1 is SGHDT, CDR2 YYEEEE, per germline. The ends lost 1 base at V and 8 bases at J; junction bases unmatched: 1. CDR3 sequence reads: CASSLRDRGYTF. The CDR3 DNA reads as TGTGCCAGCAGCTTGCGGGACAGGGGCTACACCTTC.

The chain recombines TRBV7-9 with TRBJ2-5; TRBD2 agrees at 8 bases. The germline V gene encodes CDR1 SEHNR and CDR2 FQNEAQ (reference sequence). The CDR3 extends over 17 amino acids. After removal of 2 bases from V and 1 base from J, the junction contained 9 bases not matched to a gene. This chain's CDR3 is CASSLPRAGGVQETQYF. CDR3 sequence (DNA): TGTGCCAGCAGCTTACCGCGGGCGGGGGGCGTCCAAGAGACCCAGTACTTC.